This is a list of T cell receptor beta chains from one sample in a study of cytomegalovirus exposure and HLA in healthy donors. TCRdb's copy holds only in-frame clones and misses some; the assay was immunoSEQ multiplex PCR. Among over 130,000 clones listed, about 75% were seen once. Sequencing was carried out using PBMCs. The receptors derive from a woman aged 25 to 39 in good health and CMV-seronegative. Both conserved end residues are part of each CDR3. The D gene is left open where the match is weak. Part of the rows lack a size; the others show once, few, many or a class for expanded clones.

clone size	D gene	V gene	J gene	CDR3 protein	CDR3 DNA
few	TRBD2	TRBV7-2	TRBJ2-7	CASSSAAGGAYEQYF	TGTGCCAGCAGCTCCGCAGCGGGAGGCGCCTACGAGCAGTACTTC
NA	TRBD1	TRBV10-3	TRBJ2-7	CAIGTGGAIYEQYF	TGTGCCATCGGGACAGGGGGCGCAATCTACGAGCAGTACTTC
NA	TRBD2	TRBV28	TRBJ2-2	CASAWGGTGELFF	TGTGCCAGCGCTTGGGGGGGCACCGGGGAGCTGTTTTTT
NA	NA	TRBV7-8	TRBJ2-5	CASSLLATQETQYF	TGTGCCAGCAGCTTACTCGCGACTCAAGAGACCCAGTACTTC
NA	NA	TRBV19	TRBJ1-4	CASSPSGTTNEKLFF	TGTGCTTCCTCGCCTTCGGGAACAACTAATGAAAAACTGTTTTTT
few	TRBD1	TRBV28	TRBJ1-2	CASSLTGYGYTF	TGTGCCAGCAGCCTGACAGGGTATGGCTACACCTTC
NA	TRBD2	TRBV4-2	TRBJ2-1	CASSPGTSGDNEQFF	TGTGCCAGCAGCCCAGGGACTAGCGGGGACAATGAGCAGTTCTTC
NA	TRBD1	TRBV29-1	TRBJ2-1	CSALTGTVNNEQFF	TGCAGCGCTTTGACCGGGACAGTTAACAATGAGCAGTTCTTC
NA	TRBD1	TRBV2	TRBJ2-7	CASSVRTGYLITDEQYF	TGTGCCAGCAGCGTTCGGACAGGGTACCTTATCACCGACGAGCAGTACTTC
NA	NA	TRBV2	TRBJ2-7	CASSESGKGSYEQYF	TGTGCCAGCAGTGAATCCGGGAAGGGCTCCTACGAGCAGTACTTC
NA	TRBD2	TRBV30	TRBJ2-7	CAWSVGTTYEQYF	TGTGCCTGGAGTGTGGGGACTACCTACGAGCAGTACTTC
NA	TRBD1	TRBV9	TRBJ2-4	CASSVEGQGARQYF	TGTGCCAGCAGCGTGGAAGGACAGGGGGCTCGGCAGTACTTC
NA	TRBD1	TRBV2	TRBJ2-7	CASRREGQEYEQYF	TGTGCCAGCAGGAGGGAAGGACAGGAATACGAGCAGTACTTC
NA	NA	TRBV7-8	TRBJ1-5	CASSSLGPTSNQPQHF	TGTGCCAGCAGCTCGCTGGGGCCCACTAGCAATCAGCCCCAGCATTTT
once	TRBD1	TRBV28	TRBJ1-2	CASSPQGYGYTF	TGTGCCAGCAGTCCACAGGGGTATGGCTACACCTTC
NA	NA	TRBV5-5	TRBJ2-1	CASSPLTNNEQFF	TGTGCCAGCAGCCCTTTAACAAACAATGAGCAGTTCTTC
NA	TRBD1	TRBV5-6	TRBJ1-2	CASSLDRGNYGYTF	TGTGCCAGCAGCTTGGACAGGGGTAACTATGGCTACACCTTC
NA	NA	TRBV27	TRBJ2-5	CASSAGQPQETQYF	TGTGCCAGCAGTGCCGGACAACCCCAAGAGACCCAGTACTTC
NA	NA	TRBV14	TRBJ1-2	CASSQDRGGRGGGYTF	TGTGCCAGCAGCCAAGATCGAGGTGGCAGGGGCGGCGGCTACACCTTC
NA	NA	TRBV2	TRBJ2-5	CASSENPLDILETQYF	TGTGCCAGCAGTGAAAATCCCTTGGACATTTTGGAGACCCAGTACTTC
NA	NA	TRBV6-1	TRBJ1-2	CASSNLSGRYGYTF	TGTGCCAGCAGTAATCTCTCGGGTCGCTATGGCTACACCTTC
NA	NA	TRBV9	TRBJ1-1	CASSVQQDSEAFF	TGTGCCAGCAGCGTTCAACAGGATTCTGAAGCTTTCTTT
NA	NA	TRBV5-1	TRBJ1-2	CASSLATGSDGYTF	TGCGCCAGCAGCTTGGCCACGGGTTCCGATGGCTACACCTTC
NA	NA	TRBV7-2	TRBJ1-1	CASSLGLGRGAFF	TGTGCCAGCAGCTTAGGTTTAGGGCGGGGGGCTTTCTTT
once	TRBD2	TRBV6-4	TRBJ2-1	CASSDRTGGATEQFF	TGTGCCAGCAGTGATCGGACGGGGGGAGCTACGGAGCAGTTCTTC
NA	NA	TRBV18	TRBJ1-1	CASSPLQGGAFF	TGTGCCAGCTCACCACTTCAGGGAGGAGCTTTCTTT
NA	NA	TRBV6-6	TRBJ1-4	CASSDSSGKLFF	TGTGCCAGCAGTGACAGTAGTGGAAAACTGTTTTTT
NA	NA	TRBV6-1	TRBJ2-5	CASSGTGLETQYF	TGTGCCAGCAGTGGAACAGGGTTGGAGACCCAGTACTTC
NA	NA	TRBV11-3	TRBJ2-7	CASSQGADFDLEQYF	TGTGCCAGCAGCCAGGGTGCAGACTTTGACCTCGAGCAGTACTTC
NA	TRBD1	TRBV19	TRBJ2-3	CASGDRVTDTQYF	TGTGCCAGCGGGGACAGGGTCACAGATACGCAGTATTTT
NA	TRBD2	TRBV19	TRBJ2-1	CASSIAGGRTYNEQFF	TGTGCCAGTAGTATAGCGGGCGGGAGGACCTACAATGAGCAGTTCTTC
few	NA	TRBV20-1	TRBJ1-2	CSAGADTYTF	TGCAGTGCTGGAGCGGACACCTACACCTTC
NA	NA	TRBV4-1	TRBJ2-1	CASSQIQGYNEQFF	TGCGCCAGCAGCCAAATACAGGGCTACAATGAGCAGTTCTTC
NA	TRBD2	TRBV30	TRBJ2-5	CAWSVLAGRETQYF	TGTGCCTGGAGTGTACTAGCGGGGAGGGAGACCCAGTACTTC
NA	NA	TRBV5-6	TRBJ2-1	CASSFAPGHEGHEQFF	TGTGCCAGCAGCTTTGCGCCGGGACACGAGGGGCATGAGCAGTTCTTC
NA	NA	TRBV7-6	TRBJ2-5	CASSLGAQETQYF	TGTGCCAGCAGCTTAGGGGCCCAAGAGACCCAGTACTTC
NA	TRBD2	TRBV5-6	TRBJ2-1	CASSFYPAGVHEQFF	TGTGCCAGCAGCTTTTATCCCGCGGGGGTACATGAGCAGTTCTTC
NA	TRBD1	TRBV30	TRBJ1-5	CAWKDRPPRESNQPQHF	TGTGCCTGGAAGGACAGGCCCCCGAGGGAAAGCAATCAGCCCCAGCATTTT
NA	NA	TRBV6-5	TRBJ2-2	CASSYSAGYTGELFF	TGTGCCAGCAGTTACTCGGCAGGGTACACCGGGGAGCTGTTTTTT